This T cell receptor beta chain was captured in a study of post-analysis software for immune sequencing data. Background on the study: The patients showed relapsing-remitting, secondary progressive and progressive-relapsing multiple sclerosis courses. Overall study results and limits: Batch-mates among the samples co-clustered strongly by F measure. The five TRBV segments detected at higher frequency in patients than in controls included TRBV5-6, TRBV5-1 and TRBV20-1. Controls significantly exceeded multiple sclerosis patients in normalized Chao1 diversity.

V lost 2 bases and J 0 bases, leaving 8 bases between the germline ends. In germline, CDR1 is DFQATT, CDR2 SNEGSKA (reference sequence). This CDR3 has 15 amino acids. Unique molecular identifiers tagged the TCR beta cDNA libraries. The yield from roughly 1 to 10 million T cells was some 500,000 cDNA molecules in total. A single record per CDR3 protein comes from TCRdb applying MiXCR to the PCR reads. Here the sample spans about 430,000 distinct CDR3 sequences, approximately 39% being singletons. The table lists this clonotype with a few counts. Its antigen is currently unknown. This sequence originates from a girl aged 2 to 9 with multiple sclerosis. Sequencing used blood. The chain joins TRBV20-1 to TRBJ2-6; D uncertain. The CDR3 region has the DNA TGCAGTGCTAGACCAAAAGGCTCTGGGGCCAACGTCCTGACTTTC. Translating gives CSARPKGSGANVLTF.